Below, one T cell receptor beta chain is given with its context. Its antigen is currently unknown. CDR3 length: 14 residues. V shed 6 bases and J 2 bases; nucleotides not matched to a gene: 6. Per the germline V gene, CDR1 is SGHNT and CDR2 is YENEEA. These data originate in a study of cytomegalovirus exposure and HLA in healthy donors. Findings and caveats of the study: Subsequent analysis revealed that first-cohort TCR clusters tended to co-occur in the approximately 120 validation repertoires. Cytomegalovirus status, reportedly, was diagnosed with high specificity and sensitivity by the classifier. The study recorded 150 to 200 TCR beta chains that were cytomegalovirus-associated. Most TCR sequences were uncommon, yet certain public TCRs appeared in many donors.

The data were produced by immunoSEQ multiplex PCR, yet TCRdb's version contains in-frame clones alone and is incomplete. Of around 160,000 clones detected, about 89% appear once; the ten largest clones hold 3% to 3.5%. The sequencing sample was made of PBMCs. The chain couples TRBV11-3 to TRBJ2-7; TRBD2 matches at 8 bases. The clonotype was recovered from a woman younger than 30 in good health and CMV-seropositive. The CDR3 sequence is CASRGSGSTYEQYF. CDR3 coding DNA: TGTGCCAGCAGGGGAAGCGGGAGTACCTACGAGCAGTACTTC.